A single sample gave rise to the 26 T cell receptor beta chains below, sequenced in a study of OX40 agonist ivuxolimab in advanced cancers. Assay used: immunoSEQ multiplex PCR; TCRdb lists only in-frame clones, some missing. The table lists 70,000 to 95,000 clones, almost 90% of them singletons. The source was CD4+ or CD8+ T cells sorted from blood, collected in a trial of the OX40 agonist ivuxolimab. Receptors were obtained from an adult with an advanced solid tumor such as melanoma, head and neck, liver or kidney cancer.

The V gene is TRBV19, the J gene TRBJ2-2; D remains unclear. The CDR3 is 14 residues long. CDR1 is LNHDA and CDR2 is SQIVND in the germline V gene (reference sequence). Trimming cost V 4 bases and J 3 bases, with 9 bases left between them. The CDR3 sequence: CASSKEGHTGELFF. DNA for the CDR3: TGTGCCAGTAGTAAGGAAGGACACACCGGGGAGCTGTTTTTT.

The chain couples TRBV11-2 to TRBJ2-7, with D perhaps TRBD2 (7 bases). Trimming took 1 base from V and 10 from J, leaving 26 bases between them. This CDR3 has 17 amino acids. Germline-derived CDR1 and CDR2 are SGHAT and FQNNGV. The CDR3 DNA is TGTGCCAGCAGCTTAGTACGGTCTAGTCAGGGGACTACAAGACAGTACTTC. This translates into CASSLVRSSQGTTRQYF. Looking up the rest from reference TRBV11-2 and TRBJ2-7 gives the full variable domain: EAGVAQSPRYKIIEKRQSVAFWCNPISGHATLYWYQQILGQGPKLLIQFQNNGVVDDSQLPKDRFSAERLKGVDSTLKIQPAKLEDSAVYLCASSLVRSSQGTTRQYFGPGTRLTVT.

V usage is TRBV18 and J usage is TRBJ2-7; D possibly corresponds to TRBD1 (6 bases). Deletions cut 1 base from V and 4 bases from J, with 11 bases between. The CDR3 has 14 amino acids. Per the germline V gene, CDR1 is KGHSH and CDR2 is LQKENI. CDR3 protein: CASSPRTGWYEQYF. The CDR3 coding sequence is TGTGCCAGCTCACCACGAACAGGGTGGTACGAGCAGTACTTC.

The rearrangement links TRBV28 to TRBJ2-5; no firm D call. Matching the DNA end better, TRBJ2-7 makes the J call doubtful. This CDR3 spans 11 amino acids. Germline lookup yields CDR1 MDHEN and CDR2 SYDVKM. The chain's CDR3 is CASSLLDEQYF. CDR3 bases: TGTGCCAGCAGTCTCCTCGACGAGCAGTACTTC.

This clone was recorded only once. The chain employs TRBV29-1 and TRBJ2-3, with 7 bases identical to TRBD2. This CDR3 has 13 residues. J lost 4 bases, V lost 4 bases, and 5 bases had no gene match. The germline V gene encodes CDR1 SQVTM and CDR2 ANQGSEA. The CDR3 region has the DNA TGCAGCGTTGCAGGGAGGGCGGCAGATACGCAGTATTTT. Protein product: CSVAGRAADTQYF.

V usage is TRBV28 and J usage is TRBJ2-4; D may match TRBD1 or TRBD2 (6 bases each). Germline assignment: CDR1 MDHEN and CDR2 SYDVKM. This CDR3 region has 12 residues. Trimming shortened V by 5 bases and J by 8 bases, and 10 bases separated the two germline ends. The CDR3, as DNA: TGTGCCAGCAGTCAGGAGGGGGACATTCAGTACTTC. It encodes CASSQEGDIQYF.

The J gene is TRBJ2-5, the V gene TRBV10-2, with D possibly called TRBD1 or TRBD2 (5 bases each). Germline loops: CDR1 WSHSY, CDR2 SAAADI. The CDR3 covers 13 residues. V lost 5 bases and J lost 0, with 7 bases in between. The CDR3 here is CASSLGHQETQYF. CDR3 coding DNA: TGCGCCAGCAGTTTGGGACACCAAGAGACCCAGTACTTC.

This rearrangement joins TRBV28 to TRBJ2-2; TRBD1 matches at 8 bases. CDR3 length: 16 residues. The germline gives CDR1 MDHEN, CDR2 SYDVKM. J was trimmed by 8 bases and V by 5 bases; bases with no gene match: 13. CDR3: CASSPIVGQGSGELFF. In DNA form, the CDR3 reads TGTGCCAGCAGTCCCATAGTAGGACAGGGTTCGGGGGAGCTGTTTTTT. Full variable domain (missing parts from reference TRBV28 and TRBJ2-2): DVKVTQSSRYLVKRTGEKVFLECVQDMDHENMFWYRQDPGLGLRLIYFSYDVKMKEKGDIPEGYSVSREKKERFSLILESASTNQTSMYLCASSPIVGQGSGELFFGEGSRLTVL.

V is TRBV9 and J is TRBJ2-1; the match to TRBD2 covers 7 bases. CDR3 length: 15 amino acids. Losses at the gene ends were 2 bases for V and 4 bases for J; bases not matched to a gene: 6. The germline V gene encodes CDR1 SGDLS and CDR2 YYNGEE. CDR3 in amino acids: CASSVAGEVYNEQFF. CDR3 nucleotides: TGTGCCAGCAGCGTTGCGGGAGAGGTATACAATGAGCAGTTCTTC.

The chain is built from TRBV18 and TRBJ2-5; D is undetermined. Germline V gene data show CDR1 as KGHSH and CDR2 as LQKENI. With 6 bases removed from V and 0 bases from J, the gap between germline ends came to 5 bases. This CDR3 has 12 amino acids. The chain's CDR3 is CASSLYQETQYF. The CDR3 DNA is TGTGCCAGCTCGTTATACCAAGAGACCCAGTACTTC.

The rearrangement links TRBV7-9 to TRBJ2-5, with D unclear. This CDR3 region has 14 residues. Germline CDR1 reads SEHNR; CDR2 reads FQNEAQ (reference sequence). V shed 5 bases and J shed 4 bases, with 14 bases lying between them. The CDR3, as DNA: TGTGCCAGCAGCCCAACGTTTAAAGGAGAGACCCAGTACTTC. This codes for CASSPTFKGETQYF.

This chain links TRBV7-2 with TRBJ1-2, with D unresolved. V was shortened by 5 bases and J by 8 bases, with 15 bases between the two germline ends. Per the germline V gene, CDR1 is SGHTA and CDR2 is FQGNSA. The CDR3 runs to 13 residues. This CDR3 is CASSPGPTEGYTF. The CDR3 DNA reads as TGTGCCAGCAGCCCCGGGCCGACGGAAGGCTACACCTTC.

The chain uses TRBV6-8 and TRBJ1-2; 7 bases line up with TRBD1. V shed 7 bases and J 6 bases; nucleotides not matched to a gene: 8. The CDR3 loop spans 13 amino acids. Germline V gene data show CDR1 as MNHGY and CDR2 as SAAAGT. The CDR3 sequence: CASNTGVTHGYTF. CDR3 coding DNA: TGTGCCAGCAACACAGGGGTAACACATGGCTACACCTTC.

In DNA, the CDR3 is TGTGCCAGCTCACCGGACAGGGGCCACGAGCAGTACTTC. Translation gives CASSPDRGHEQYF. The chain employs TRBV18 and TRBJ2-7, with TRBD1 identical over 9 bases. Looked up from germline, CDR1 is KGHSH and CDR2 is LQKENI. The junction had 2 bases not matched to a gene; V was cut back by 3 bases and J by 5 bases. The CDR3 consists of 13 residues.

This chain uses TRBV30 with TRBJ1-2, with no clear D. The CDR3 extends over 12 amino acids. Looked up from germline, CDR1 is GTSNPN and CDR2 is SVGIG (reference sequence). Trimming left V 2 bases short and J 0 bases short, with 4 bases between. The CDR3 sequence: CAWSSANYGYTF. CDR3 bases: TGTGCCTGGAGTTCTGCTAACTATGGCTACACCTTC.

The DNA of the CDR3 is TGTGCCAGCAGTCGGGACCATAGCACAGATACGCAGTATTTT. This translates into CASSRDHSTDTQYF. The J gene is TRBJ2-3, the V gene TRBV6-5, with D perhaps matching TRBD1 or TRBD2 (5 bases each). This CDR3 contains 14 residues. Germline CDR1 is MNHEY and CDR2 is SVGAGI. Trimming removed 5 bases from V and 0 bases from J, with 9 bases in between.

The rearrangement uses TRBV19 and TRBJ2-1; no clear D. This CDR3 region has 12 residues. Per germline, CDR1 LNHDA and CDR2 SQIVND (reference sequence). Trimming pared 1 base from V and 9 bases from J, leaving 7 bases between. CDR3 in amino acids: CASSIGMSEQFF. The CDR3 DNA is TGTGCCAGTAGTATAGGGATGAGTGAGCAGTTCTTC.

The V call is TRBV5-1, the J call TRBJ2-1; possible D gene TRBD2, 5 bases. The V and J ends lost 2 bases and 0 bases respectively, with 15 bases between them. The CDR3 spans 17 residues. Germline lookup yields CDR1 SGHRS and CDR2 YFSETQ. Here the CDR3 DNA reads TGCGCCAGCAGCTTAACGTCACTAGGAAGCTCCTACAATGAGCAGTTCTTC. This encodes CASSLTSLGSSYNEQFF.

The V and J genes are TRBV4-3 and TRBJ2-7; 8 bases match TRBD1. Germline trimming cut 1 base from V and 2 bases from J; bases unmatched to any gene: 1. The CDR3 consists of 14 residues. CDR1 is LGHNA and CDR2 is YSLEER in the germline V gene. As DNA, the CDR3 is TGCGCCAGCAGCCAAGGACAGGGGACCTACGAGCAGTACTTC. Translated, it gives CASSQGQGTYEQYF.

This chain connects TRBV2 to TRBJ2-2; 7 nucleotides match TRBD1. The germline V gene encodes CDR1 SNHLY and CDR2 FYNNEI. The CDR3 contains 16 residues. The junction had 6 bases not matched to a gene; V was cut back by 5 bases and J by 0 bases. CDR3 sequence: CASSWTGIANTGELFF. The DNA for the CDR3 is TGTGCCAGCAGTTGGACAGGAATCGCGAACACCGGGGAGCTGTTTTTT.

The V and J genes are TRBV6-5 and TRBJ1-5, with D unclear. The CDR3 has 14 residues. V was clipped by 6 bases and J by 3 bases, with 12 bases between them. From germline, CDR1 is MNHEY and CDR2 SVGAGI. The CDR3 reads CASSMTPINQPQHF. CDR3 nucleotide sequence: TGTGCCAGCAGCATGACACCGATCAATCAGCCCCAGCATTTT.

The chain has TRBV10-3 and TRBJ2-4, with D tentatively TRBD2 (5 bases). With 2 bases removed from V and 8 bases from J, the gap between germline ends came to 13 bases. Germline V gene data show CDR1 as ENHRY and CDR2 as SYGVKD. This CDR3 is 14 amino acids long. CDR3 in DNA: TGTGCCATCAGTGAGGCGACTACCCCACACATTCAGTACTTC. Translating it yields CAISEATTPHIQYF.

The genes are TRBV5-6 and TRBJ2-1; unclear D gene. The CDR3 is made up of 13 amino acids. V was cut by 7 bases and J by 5 bases, with 13 bases left in between. Germline V CDR1 and CDR2: SGHDT, YYEEEE. The CDR3 loop is CASSTDPNNEQFF. The CDR3 coding sequence is TGTGCCAGCTCCACGGACCCCAACAATGAGCAGTTCTTC.

The CDR3 DNA sequence: TGTGCCAGCAGCGCGAGCTCCCCCGGGGGCGCTAGCACAGATACGCAGTATTTT. It yields the protein CASSASSPGGASTDTQYF. The chain employs TRBV9 and TRBJ2-3; D is possibly TRBD1 or TRBD2 (6 bases each). Trimming left V 3 bases short and J 0 bases short, with 20 bases between. Per the germline V gene, CDR1 is SGDLS and CDR2 is YYNGEE. CDR3 size: 18 residues. Full variable domain (remainder filled in from reference TRBV9 and TRBJ2-3): DSGVTQTPKHLITATGQRVTLRCSPRSGDLSVYWYQQSLDQGLQFLIQYYNGEERAKGNILERFSAQQFPDLHSELNLSSLELGDSALYFCASSASSPGGASTDTQYFGPGTRLTVL.

The rearrangement links TRBV28 to TRBJ1-5; the D gene is possibly TRBD1 (6 bases). V was trimmed by 9 bases and J by 3 bases, leaving 12 bases between them. Germline CDR1 MDHEN, CDR2 SYDVKM. This CDR3 comprises 13 residues. The DNA of the CDR3 is TGTGCCAGTTGGGGGCAGCCCAATCAGCCCCAGCATTTT. Protein product: CASWGQPNQPQHF.

The V and J genes are TRBV9 and TRBJ2-1; no clear D gene. CDR3 length: 14 amino acids. Trimming pared 0 bases from V and 7 bases from J, leaving 11 bases between. Germline loops: CDR1 SGDLS, CDR2 YYNGEE. CDR3 protein: CASSVEVSRNEQFF. The CDR3 DNA is TGTGCCAGCAGCGTAGAGGTCTCCCGGAATGAGCAGTTCTTC.